The 11 T cell receptor beta chains below all came from one sample that was sequenced in a study of blood T cells in healthy people across ages. Primed by a sample-barcoded 5' primer and a J-beta primer mix, a second PCR proceeded for 7 to 11 cycles. TCRdb analysed the 5' RACE reads with MiXCR anew, one entry per CDR3 protein. The sample has 550,000 to 650,000 distinct CDR3 sequences; over 25% are singletons. A further study also used this sample, focusing on T cells of mothers and their children.

Source material: blood. The receptors were sampled from a boy between 2 and 10 years old in good health.

This clonotype was picked up a small number of times. The CDR3 DNA reads TGTGCCAGCAGTTACGTCCCTAGCGGGGGGGCGTTAGATACGCAGTATTTT. This gives the protein CASSYVPSGGALDTQYF. The rearrangement uses TRBV6-5 and TRBJ2-3, with TRBD2 matching over 12 bases. V lost 2 bases to trimming and J lost 5 bases; unmatched junction nucleotides: 8. This CDR3 is built from 17 residues. In germline, CDR1 is MNHEY, CDR2 SVGAGI.

This clonotype was observed a few times. The chain is built from TRBV4-3 and TRBJ2-7; TRBD2 matches 8 bases. Losses at the gene ends were 0 bases for V and 4 bases for J; bases not matched to a gene: 5. The CDR3 totals 15 residues. CDR1 LGHNA and CDR2 YSLEER come from the germline V gene. CDR3: CASSQESGSFYEQYF. The DNA of the CDR3 is TGCGCCAGCAGCCAAGAAAGCGGGAGTTTTTACGAGCAGTACTTC.

In DNA form, the CDR3 reads TGTGCCATCAGACCTAGTACAGGGGGCACTGAAGCTTTCTTT. It translates to CAIRPSTGGTEAFF. The V and J genes are TRBV10-3 and TRBJ1-1; 8 positions agree with TRBD1. This CDR3 has 14 residues. The V segment lost 6 bases and the J segment 4 bases; nucleotides outside the gene matches: 7. Per the germline V gene, CDR1 is ENHRY and CDR2 is SYGVKD.

In this sample, this clonotype turned up a few times. V usage is TRBV7-3 and J usage is TRBJ2-3, with D uncertain. Germline CDR1 is SGHTA and CDR2 is FQGTGA. V dropped 5 bases and J dropped 0 bases, with 12 bases sitting between them. The CDR3 is made up of 15 amino acids. The CDR3, as DNA: TGTGCCAGCAGCGGCTCGCGGTCTAGCACAGATACGCAGTATTTT. Its translation is CASSGSRSSTDTQYF.

In this sample, this clonotype turned up a few times. This rearrangement joins TRBV7-2 to TRBJ1-1; TRBD1 agrees at 8 bases. The junction had 9 bases not matched to a gene; V was cut back by 2 bases and J by 7 bases. Germline CDR1 is SGHTA and CDR2 is FQGNSA. The CDR3 has 15 amino acids. CDR3 protein: CASSLKTGVRSEAFF. DNA of the CDR3: TGTGCCAGCAGCTTAAAGACAGGGGTAAGGAGTGAAGCTTTCTTT.

The chain has TRBV5-1 and TRBJ2-5; D may correspond to TRBD1 or TRBD2 (5 bases each). In germline, CDR1 is SGHRS, CDR2 YFSETQ. CDR3 length: 15 residues. V was trimmed by 9 bases and J by 0 bases, leaving 18 bases between them. Here the CDR3 DNA reads TGCGCCACTGCTCGATGGGGGAGCTACCAAGAGACCCAGTACTTC. Translated, it gives CATARWGSYQETQYF.

In this sample, this clonotype turned up a few times. The chain uses TRBV3-1 and TRBJ2-1; D uncertain. Germline loops: CDR1 LGHDT, CDR2 YNNKEL (reference sequence). V was shortened by 0 bases and J by 4 bases, with 7 bases between the two germline ends. This CDR3 contains 14 residues. Written as DNA, the CDR3 is TGTGCCAGCAGCCAAGATGGGGTATACAATGAGCAGTTCTTC. As protein: CASSQDGVYNEQFF.

This clonotype appeared a single time. The junction shows a germline mismatch at one end, possibly a read error. The chain recombines TRBV12-3 or TRBV12-4 with TRBJ2-7; 8 bases are a match to TRBD2. The CDR3 sequence is 14 residues long. The DNA of the CDR3 is TGTGTCAGCAGGTCCGGGACTAGCTCCTACGAGCAGTACTTC. Protein sequence: CVSRSGTSSYEQYF.

This clonotype was counted a few times. The chain recombines TRBV7-2 with TRBJ2-5, with TRBD2 as a possible D gene (6 bases). The J call is uncertain, as TRBJ2-1 better fits the DNA end. The CDR3 runs to 15 residues. The V gene's germline CDR1 is SGHTA and CDR2 FQGNSA. The CDR3 protein is CASSGGLQDMDEQFF. CDR3 in DNA: TGTGCCAGCAGCGGCGGACTACAGGATATGGATGAGCAGTTCTTC.

The V gene is TRBV6-5, the J gene TRBJ2-1; D is possibly TRBD1 or TRBD2 (6 bases each). Germline values: CDR1 MNHEY, CDR2 SVGAGI. V was trimmed by 4 bases and J by 4 bases, leaving 20 bases between them. CDR3 size: 17 residues. CDR3 region: CASSSDLGGPLYNEQFF. The CDR3, as DNA: TGTGCCAGCAGTTCCGACCTAGGGGGGCCCCTATACAATGAGCAGTTCTTC.

V is TRBV6-1 and J is TRBJ1-2; no clear D. The CDR3 consists of 14 residues. With 5 bases removed from V and 1 base from J, the gap between germline ends came to 11 bases. Germline loops: CDR1 MNHNS, CDR2 SASEGT. Here the CDR3 DNA reads TGTGCCAGCAGTTTCCTGGACGGTAACTATGGCTACACCTTC. This codes for CASSFLDGNYGYTF.